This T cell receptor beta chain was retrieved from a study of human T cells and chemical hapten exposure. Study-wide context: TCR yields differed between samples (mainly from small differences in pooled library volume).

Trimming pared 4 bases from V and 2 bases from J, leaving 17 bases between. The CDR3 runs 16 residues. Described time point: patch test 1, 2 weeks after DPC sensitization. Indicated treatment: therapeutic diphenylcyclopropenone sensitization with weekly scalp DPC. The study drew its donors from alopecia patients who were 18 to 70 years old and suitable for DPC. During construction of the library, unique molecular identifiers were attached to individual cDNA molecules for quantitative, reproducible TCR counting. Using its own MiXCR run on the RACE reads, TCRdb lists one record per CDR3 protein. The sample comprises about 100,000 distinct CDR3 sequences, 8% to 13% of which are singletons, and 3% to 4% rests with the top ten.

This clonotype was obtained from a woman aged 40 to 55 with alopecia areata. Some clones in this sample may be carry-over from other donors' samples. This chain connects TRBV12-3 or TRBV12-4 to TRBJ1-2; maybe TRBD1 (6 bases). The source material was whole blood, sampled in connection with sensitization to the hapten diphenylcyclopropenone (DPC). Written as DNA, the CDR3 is TGTGCCAGCAGTTACATTCCCCCTACAGGGAACTATGGCTACACCTTC. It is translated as CASSYIPPTGNYGYTF.